This record covers a single T cell receptor beta chain. Its specificity is not known. This sample also contains other DNA sequences that code for the same CDR3. V lost 3 bases to trimming and J lost 3 bases; unmatched junction nucleotides: 6. The CDR3 is made up of 16 amino acids. Per the germline V gene, CDR1 is MGHRA and CDR2 is YSYEKL. The record originates from a study of shared clonotypes between healthy human individuals. Study-wide points: What naive subsets generally showed was a larger estimated richness than memory subsets showed.

Original processing methods: ImmunoSEQ output held junction-only sequences without quality scores, so filtering differed. Generated by immunoSEQ multiplex PCR, the TCRdb table keeps only in-frame clones and is missing some. V and J calls and clone size are those listed in that table; D and trimming were worked out from the DNA. The top ten hold roughly 0.13% of the sample, which has about 2.4 million clones, about 92% seen once. CD45RA-negative memory and CD45RA+ naive subsets were split from the CD4+ cells. The TCR sequence derives from a man aged 18-30 years in good health. The specimen was naive CD4+ T cells sorted from blood. Subset given: CD45RA+ positively selected. This chain uses TRBV4-1 with TRBJ1-5, with TRBD1 matching over 9 bases. CDR3 sequence (DNA): TGCGCCAGCAGCCAGCCGACAGGGGGACTCAATCAGCCCCAGCATTTT. Residues: CASSQPTGGLNQPQHF.